This TCR beta chain was retrieved from a study of T cell changes during pregnancy in multiple sclerosis. Germline loops: CDR1 SQVTM, CDR2 ANQGSEA. Trimming took 4 bases from V and 1 from J, leaving 15 bases between them. There are 15 residues in the CDR3. The protocol was immunoSEQ multiplex PCR, while the TCRdb copy is restricted to in-frame clones and leaves out a portion. The table shows tens of thousands of clones, with 80% to 95% occurring only once. This sample comprised peripheral blood, obtained in the first trimester of pregnancy. The V and J genes are TRBV29-1 and TRBJ2-3; D gene ambiguous. The sequence was obtained from a female donor in good health, enrolled as a control in a pregnancy study. The DNA for the CDR3 is TGCAGCGTTGTAACTGTTGGAAGCGGCACAGATACGCAGTATTTT. Residues: CSVVTVGSGTDTQYF.